Listed here are 29 T cell receptor beta chains from one sample, sequenced in a study of blood T cell repertoires in COVID-19. Sequencing used immunoSEQ multiplex PCR; TCRdb keeps in-frame clones, though not all of them. The table has approximately 100,000 clones, 65% to 90% seen once; the top ten hold 25%. The source material was peripheral blood. The receptors were sampled from a man in his 60s with acute or convalescent COVID-19.

V gene TRBV6-4 combines with J gene TRBJ2-3; 7 bases line up with TRBD1. From germline, CDR1 is MRHNA and CDR2 SNTAGT. This CDR3 region has 19 residues. After removal of 2 bases from V and 0 bases from J, the junction contained 14 bases not matched to a gene. In DNA form, the CDR3 reads TGTGCCAGCAGTGACGGCACCGGGGACAGCTCATCTAGCACAGATACGCAGTATTTT. Its protein is CASSDGTGDSSSSTDTQYF.

This chain uses TRBV19 with TRBJ1-4, with 8 nucleotides matching TRBD1. The J segment lost 4 bases and the V segment lost 3 bases, leaving 10 bases of the junction unmatched. CDR3 length: 17 amino acids. Germline assignment: CDR1 LNHDA and CDR2 SQIVND (reference sequence). The CDR3 DNA reads as TGTGCCAGTAGTATTCCCCGGACAGGGCCAGATAATGAAAAACTGTTTTTT. Translation gives CASSIPRTGPDNEKLFF.

This CDR3 is CASSRTGEEKKLFF. CDR3 nucleotides: TGTGCCAGTAGTCGGACAGGGGAGGAGAAAAAACTGTTTTTT. The chain links TRBV19 to TRBJ1-4; 9 nucleotides agree with TRBD1. Per the germline V gene, CDR1 is LNHDA and CDR2 is SQIVND (reference sequence). After removal of 5 bases from V and 9 bases from J, the junction contained 7 bases not matched to a gene. CDR3 size: 14 residues.

The J gene is TRBJ1-1, the V gene TRBV9, with D maybe TRBD1 (5 bases). The CDR3 has 13 residues. Looked up from germline, CDR1 is SGDLS and CDR2 is YYNGEE. The V gene lost 4 bases and the J gene lost 5 bases, with 12 bases spanning the gap. The CDR3 nucleotides read TGTGCCAGCAGCTCAAGACCAGGGACTGAAGCTTTCTTT. Protein sequence: CASSSRPGTEAFF.

This chain connects TRBV6-9 to TRBJ2-7; 7 nucleotides agree with TRBD1. Germline loops: CDR1 MNHGY, CDR2 SVAAGI. The CDR3 extends over 15 amino acids. V gave up 3 bases and J gave up 4 bases; unmatched junction bases: 9. As DNA, the CDR3 is TGTGCCAGCAGTTACCGGGGACAGACTCGATACGAGCAGTACTTC. It translates to CASSYRGQTRYEQYF.

The gene calls are TRBV7-9 and TRBJ2-1; 9 bases agree with TRBD1. In germline, CDR1 is SEHNR, CDR2 FQNEAQ (reference sequence). CDR3 length equals 18 residues. V trimming: 3 bases; J trimming: 9 bases; junction bases outside the gene matches: 18. CDR3 nucleotide sequence: TGTGCCAGCAGCTTTCTTGGGTCAGGGACAGGGAAAGGAGTTGAGCAGTTCTTC. Its protein is CASSFLGSGTGKGVEQFF. Supplemented by reference TRBV7-9 and TRBJ2-1, the full variable domain reads DTGVSQNPRHKITKRGQNVTFRCDPISEHNRLYWYRQTLGQGPEFLTYFQNEAQLEKSRLLSDRFSAERPKGSFSTLEIQRTEQGDSAMYLCASSFLGSGTGKGVEQFFGPGTRLTVL.

The J gene is TRBJ2-1, the V gene TRBV6-5, with D possibly TRBD2 on 7 matching bases. CDR1 is MNHEY, CDR2 SVGAGI, per germline. The CDR3 contains 14 residues. V lost 11 bases and J lost 4, with 18 bases in between. The CDR3 region has the DNA TGTGCCGCCCGGGGAGGGGGGGGGTACAATGAGCAGTTCTTC. It translates to CAARGGGGYNEQFF.

This clone occurred a few times. The chain combines TRBV9 with TRBJ1-3; weak D call: TRBD1 (6 bases). CDR1 and CDR2 from the germline V gene are SGDLS and YYNGEE. This CDR3 has 17 amino acids. V shed 0 bases and J shed 4 bases, with 17 bases lying between them. In DNA form, the CDR3 reads TGTGCCAGCAGCGTAGCCGGTACCGGGACACAAGGAAACACCATATATTTT. Its protein product is CASSVAGTGTQGNTIYF.

This sequence joins TRBV28 and TRBJ2-6; perhaps TRBD1 as D (5 bases). CDR3 size: 18 residues. Germline CDR1 MDHEN, CDR2 SYDVKM. The germline V and J ends were trimmed by 3 bases and 2 bases, with 17 bases remaining between them. The CDR3 sequence: CASSFGIGVAPGANVLTF. The CDR3 DNA is TGTGCCAGCAGTTTTGGTATAGGGGTGGCCCCTGGGGCCAACGTCCTGACTTTC.

On this clone: This specimen includes other DNA sequences encoding the same CDR3. The chain has TRBV18 and TRBJ1-3; TRBD1 might be the D (5 bases). The ends were cut back, 3 bases at V and 1 base at J, with 7 bases in the middle. This CDR3 has 14 residues. From germline, CDR1 is KGHSH and CDR2 LQKENI. The CDR3 here is CASSPQGSGNTIYF. CDR3 bases: TGTGCCAGCTCACCGCAGGGATCTGGAAACACCATATATTTT.

This clone turned up a few times. The chain employs TRBV2 and TRBJ1-6, with D possibly being TRBD1 (6 bases). With 8 bases removed from V and 10 bases from J, the gap between germline ends came to 15 bases. The germline V gene has CDR1 SNHLY and CDR2 FYNNEI. The CDR3 contains 13 residues. CDR3 sequence (DNA): TGTGCCAGCCGGGACACCTTTATGTCACCCCTCCACTTT. Translating gives CASRDTFMSPLHF. Full variable domain (missing parts from reference TRBV2 and TRBJ1-6): EPEVTQTPSHQVTQMGQEVILRCVPISNHLYFYWYRQILGQKVEFLVSFYNNEISEKSEIFDDQFSVERPDGSNFTLKIRSTKLEDSAMYFCASRDTFMSPLHFGNGTRLTVT.

The chain combines TRBV5-6 with TRBJ1-6; the match to TRBD1 covers 7 bases. The CDR3 has 17 amino acids. V shed 3 bases and J 10 bases; nucleotides not matched to a gene: 16. The germline gives CDR1 SGHDT, CDR2 YYEEEE. CDR3 nucleotides: TGTGCCAGCAGCTCGTGGGGGACAGCCGGTGCAGGGTCACCCCTCCACTTT. It translates to CASSSWGTAGAGSPLHF. Full variable domain (missing parts from reference TRBV5-6 and TRBJ1-6): DAGVTQSPTHLIKTRGQQVTLRCSPKSGHDTVSWYQQALGQGPQFIFQYYEEEERQRGNFPDRFSGHQFPNYSSELNVNALLLGDSALYLCASSSWGTAGAGSPLHFGNGTRLTVT.

The CDR3 sequence is CASSFGLMNTEAFF. DNA for the CDR3: TGTGCCAGCAGTTTTGGCCTTATGAACACTGAAGCTTTCTTT. The gene calls are TRBV28 and TRBJ1-1, with D unresolved. Germline CDR1 MDHEN, CDR2 SYDVKM. The CDR3 is made up of 14 amino acids. Deletions cut 3 bases from V and 0 bases from J, with 8 bases between.

The chain links TRBV14 to TRBJ2-7; maybe TRBD2 (6 bases). Germline loops: CDR1 SGHDN, CDR2 FVKESK. The V end was cut by 0 bases, the J end by 6 bases, with 12 bases between. The CDR3 spans 14 residues. The CDR3: CASSQDLRGFEQYF. CDR3 DNA sequence: TGTGCCAGCAGCCAAGATCTGCGGGGCTTCGAGCAGTACTTC.

The chain uses TRBV6-5 and TRBJ1-3; TRBD1 might be the D (5 bases). Trimming left V 11 bases short and J 4 bases short, with 21 bases between. CDR1 is MNHEY, CDR2 SVGAGI, per germline. There are 15 residues in the CDR3. CDR3: CAGGLEGLGGNTIYF. CDR3 sequence (DNA): TGTGCCGGGGGGTTAGAGGGGCTGGGCGGAAACACCATATATTTT.

The chain links TRBV5-6 to TRBJ1-1; D is undetermined. Trimming took off 8 bases at V and 4 bases at J, with 3 bases between the two ends. This CDR3 contains 9 residues. CDR1 is SGHDT, CDR2 YYEEEE, per germline. The CDR3 reads CARSTEAFF. The DNA of the CDR3 is TGTGCCAGGAGCACTGAAGCTTTCTTT.

The V call is TRBV6-5, the J call TRBJ2-2; possibly TRBD1 for D (6 bases). Looked up from germline, CDR1 is MNHEY and CDR2 is SVGAGI. Trimming pared 7 bases from V and 5 bases from J, leaving 17 bases between. This CDR3 is built from 15 residues. CDR3 sequence: CASTPRRQGTGELFF. The CDR3 DNA follows: TGTGCCAGCACCCCACGACGTCAGGGGACCGGGGAGCTGTTTTTT.

J is TRBJ1-1 and V is TRBV15; D unclear. CDR1 and CDR2 from the germline V gene are LNHNV and YYDKDF (reference sequence). CDR3 length equals 14 residues. Trimming cost V 0 bases and J 7 bases, with 12 bases left between them. The CDR3 loop is CATSREPGWIEAFF. The CDR3 region has the DNA TGTGCCACCAGCAGAGAACCGGGTTGGATTGAAGCTTTCTTT. The full variable domain, in which reference TRBV15 and TRBJ1-1 provide the parts outside the CDR3, is DAMVIQNPRYQVTQFGKPVTLSCSQTLNHNVMYWYQQKSSQAPKLLFHYYDKDFNNEADTPDNFQSRRPNTSFCFLDIRSPGLGDTAMYLCATSREPGWIEAFFGQGTRLTVV.

The rearrangement links TRBV6-1 to TRBJ1-3; D call uncertain. The CDR3 runs to 13 residues. The V and J ends lost 7 bases and 3 bases respectively, with 10 bases between them. The germline V gene has CDR1 MNHNS and CDR2 SASEGT. For the CDR3, the DNA is TGTGCCAGCATGGTTAGAGTTGGAAACACCATATATTTT. Its translation: CASMVRVGNTIYF.

V gene TRBV28 combines with J gene TRBJ1-5, with 7 bases fitting TRBD1. In germline, CDR1 is MDHEN, CDR2 SYDVKM. The CDR3 consists of 20 residues. With V trimmed by 5 bases and J by 4 bases, 23 bases remained unmatched. CDR3 protein: CASSVSFYREQGIRNQPQHF. The CDR3 DNA follows: TGTGCCAGCAGTGTTAGCTTCTACCGGGAACAGGGGATACGTAATCAGCCCCAGCATTTT.

The genes are TRBV2 and TRBJ1-2, with unresolved D. This CDR3 is 13 amino acids long. Germline V gene sequence: CDR1 SNHLY, CDR2 FYNNEI. Trimming took off 3 bases at V and 4 bases at J, with 9 bases between the two ends. The CDR3 loop reads CASSDAWSYGYTF. The DNA of the CDR3 is TGTGCCAGCAGTGACGCCTGGAGCTATGGCTACACCTTC.

The CDR3 is CASSLVGQPQHF. In DNA, the CDR3 is TGTGCCAGCAGTTTGGTCGGTCAGCCCCAGCATTTT. The gene calls are TRBV28 and TRBJ1-5; D is uncertain. This CDR3 spans 12 amino acids. V dropped 3 bases and J dropped 6 bases, with 6 bases sitting between them. Germline CDR1 reads MDHEN; CDR2 reads SYDVKM.

This clone has just one count. This chain links TRBV6-5 with TRBJ2-5; D unclear. This CDR3 contains 14 residues. Per germline, CDR1 MNHEY and CDR2 SVGAGI. V lost 1 base and J 3 bases, leaving 9 bases between the germline ends. The CDR3 DNA reads TGTGCCAGCAGTTACTTATGGCCAAAAGAGACCCAGTACTTC. Amino acid sequence: CASSYLWPKETQYF.

The chain combines TRBV5-8 with TRBJ2-7; TRBD2 agrees at 7 bases. The germline V gene encodes CDR1 SGHTS and CDR2 YDEGEE. V gave up 0 bases and J gave up 3 bases; unmatched junction bases: 6. CDR3 size: 15 residues. CDR3 nucleotides: TGTGCCAGCAGCTTGGCCGCTAGCGGTTACTACGAGCAGTACGTC. Protein product: CASSLAASGYYEQYV.

The chain has TRBV18 and TRBJ2-7, with 11 positions matching TRBD2. Per the germline V gene, CDR1 is KGHSH and CDR2 is LQKENI. V lost 6 bases and J lost 4; bases outside the gene matches: 5. The CDR3 has 14 residues. This CDR3 reads CASSTGTSGYEQYV. CDR3 bases: TGTGCCAGCTCTACCGGGACTAGCGGTTACGAGCAGTACGTC.

This clone is a singleton in its sample. The gene calls are TRBV11-2 and TRBJ2-7; tentative D call: TRBD2 (5 bases). The CDR3 length is 13 residues. The germline V and J ends were trimmed by 1 base and 2 bases, with 6 bases remaining between them. Per the germline V gene, CDR1 is SGHAT and CDR2 is FQNNGV. The CDR3 is CASSLGRTYEQYF. CDR3 in DNA: TGTGCCAGCAGCTTAGGGAGGACCTACGAGCAGTACTTC.

J is TRBJ1-5 and V is TRBV29-1, with 10 positions matching TRBD1. The V and J ends lost 4 bases and 0 bases, in that order; junction bases with no gene match: 6. Looked up from germline, CDR1 is SQVTM and CDR2 is ANQGSEA. The CDR3 has 16 amino acids. The DNA for the CDR3 is TGCAGCGTTGGGGGGACAGGGGTCAGTAGCAATCAGCCCCAGCATTTT. Protein sequence: CSVGGTGVSSNQPQHF.

The chain combines TRBV28 with TRBJ2-7; D is uncertain. The CDR3 has 10 residues. The germline gives CDR1 MDHEN, CDR2 SYDVKM. Trimming took off 5 bases at V and 3 bases at J, with 2 bases between the two ends. The CDR3 loop reads CASSHYEQYF. For the CDR3, the DNA is TGTGCCAGCAGTCACTACGAGCAGTACTTC.

The CDR3 spells CASSPTPDRVTEAFF. CDR3 DNA sequence: TGTGCCAGCAGCCCAACCCCAGACAGGGTAACTGAAGCTTTCTTT. The chain uses TRBV5-5 and TRBJ1-1, with 7 bases lining up with TRBD1. Losses at the gene ends were 4 bases for V and 5 bases for J; bases not matched to a gene: 11. The CDR3 length is 15 residues. Germline values: CDR1 SGHKS, CDR2 YYEKEE (reference sequence).